These 26 T cell receptor beta chains came from one sample sequenced in a study of shared clonotypes between healthy human individuals. CD45RO-negative, CCR7-positively selected cells formed the naive CD8 fraction, excluding terminally differentiated effector memory CD45RA+ cells. Profiled with immunoSEQ multiplex PCR; TCRdb holds only in-frame clones, not every one. The data contain 600,000 or so clones, approximately 96% of them singletons. Sequencing used naive CD8+ T cells sorted from blood. The receptors shown here come from a woman aged 25-40 years in good health.

The J gene is TRBJ2-7, the V gene TRBV7-9; possibly TRBD2 for D (5 bases). Trimming removed 3 bases at V and 3 bases at J, with 21 bases between. Per germline, CDR1 SEHNR and CDR2 FQNEAQ (reference sequence). The CDR3 consists of 17 residues. CDR3 DNA sequence: TGTGCCAGCAGCTTCCCGGCGAGGGAGCACATCTTCTACGAGCAGTACTTC. It is translated as CASSFPAREHIFYEQYF.

The CDR3 DNA is TGTGCCAGCAGGACGGGACTAGCGGGAGTCGACGAGCAGTACTTC. It is translated as CASRTGLAGVDEQYF. This chain links TRBV28 with TRBJ2-7; 14 bases line up with TRBD2. This CDR3 is built from 15 residues. Unmatched junction bases numbered 6, after V lost 6 bases and J lost 5 bases. Germline V gene sequence: CDR1 MDHEN, CDR2 SYDVKM. Based on the CDR3 plus reference TRBV28 and TRBJ2-7, the full variable domain is DVKVTQSSRYLVKRTGEKVFLECVQDMDHENMFWYRQDPGLGLRLIYFSYDVKMKEKGDIPEGYSVSREKKERFSLILESASTNQTSMYLCASRTGLAGVDEQYFGPGTRLTVT.

This CDR3 reads CAISGSRGLTVMYEQYF. DNA for the CDR3: TGTGCCATCAGTGGGTCTAGAGGACTAACGGTTATGTATGAGCAGTACTTC. This rearrangement joins TRBV10-3 to TRBJ2-7; tentative D call: TRBD2 (6 bases). CDR3 size: 17 residues. Trimming removed 4 bases at V and 7 bases at J, with 26 bases between. Per the germline V gene, CDR1 is ENHRY and CDR2 is SYGVKD.

V and J are TRBV5-5 and TRBJ1-3, with D perhaps matching TRBD1 (5 bases). V was clipped by 5 bases and J by 1 base, with 25 bases between them. CDR1 is SGHKS, CDR2 YYEKEE, per germline (reference sequence). The CDR3 extends over 19 amino acids. The CDR3, as DNA: TGTGCCAGCAGGGCGGGACCCTCCACTATCCCTATTTCTGGAAACACCATATATTTT. It is translated as CASRAGPSTIPISGNTIYF.

This chain joins TRBV2 and TRBJ2-1, with D possibly matching TRBD2 (5 bases). V dropped 7 bases and J dropped 0 bases, with 13 bases sitting between them. The CDR3 has 15 residues. Germline V lookup: CDR1 SNHLY, CDR2 FYNNEI. The CDR3: CASTLGLISYNEQFF. In DNA form, the CDR3 reads TGTGCCAGCACCCTAGGACTCATCTCCTACAATGAGCAGTTCTTC.

The chain uses TRBV9 and TRBJ1-4, with TRBD1 identical over 9 bases. The CDR3 sequence is 15 residues long. Germline V gene data show CDR1 as SGDLS and CDR2 as YYNGEE. V gave up 2 bases and J gave up 8 bases; unmatched junction bases: 7. This chain's CDR3 is CASSVGQGGVEKLFF. DNA for the CDR3: TGTGCCAGCAGCGTGGGACAGGGCGGGGTAGAAAAACTGTTTTTT.

The chain recombines TRBV7-9 with TRBJ2-6; no reliable D call. Germline V gene data show CDR1 as SEHNR and CDR2 as FQNEAQ (reference sequence). With 1 base removed from V and 1 base from J, the gap between germline ends came to 11 bases. The CDR3 sequence is 17 residues long. The DNA of the CDR3 is TGTGCCAGCAGCTTAGATTCTAGTTGGTCTGGGGCCAACGTCCTGACTTTC. The encoded protein is CASSLDSSWSGANVLTF.

In DNA, the CDR3 is TGTGCCACTCGACTAGCGGGAAGGGGTGAGCAGTTCTTC. This gives the protein CATRLAGRGEQFF. The V call is TRBV15, the J call TRBJ2-1; TRBD2 aligns across 11 bases. Germline values: CDR1 LNHNV, CDR2 YYDKDF (reference sequence). Trimming took 9 bases from V and 9 from J; bases not matched to a gene: 7. There are 13 residues in the CDR3.

V gene TRBV5-6 combines with J gene TRBJ1-4, with 8 bases that match TRBD1. Germline V gene lookup returns CDR1 SGHDT and CDR2 YYEEEE. CDR3 length: 15 amino acids. V shed 4 bases and J 8 bases; nucleotides not matched to a gene: 10. CDR3 coding DNA: TGTGCCAGCAGCCCGGGGGACAGGCCTCGAGAAAAACTGTTTTTT. Translated, it gives CASSPGDRPREKLFF.

This chain links TRBV28 with TRBJ2-1; 10 bases match TRBD2. Germline CDR1 and CDR2: MDHEN and SYDVKM. CDR3 size: 14 residues. Unmatched junction bases numbered 4, after V lost 3 bases and J lost 8 bases. In nucleotides, the CDR3 is TGTGCCAGCAGTTTTCGGCTAGCGGGAGATGAGCAGTTCTTC. Protein: CASSFRLAGDEQFF.

The V gene is TRBV6-5, the J gene TRBJ1-5; 7 nucleotides line up with TRBD1. This CDR3 is 15 amino acids long. With V trimmed by 6 bases and J by 4 bases, 9 bases remained unmatched. Germline CDR1 is MNHEY and CDR2 is SVGAGI. CDR3 protein: CASSPTPGQNQPQHF. The CDR3 region has the DNA TGTGCCAGCAGCCCGACTCCGGGACAGAATCAGCCCCAGCATTTT.

The CDR3 is CASGSGGSNQPQHF. The CDR3 nucleotides are TGTGCCAGCGGCTCAGGGGGAAGCAATCAGCCCCAGCATTTT. The V and J genes are TRBV28 and TRBJ1-5; 7 nucleotides line up with TRBD1. In germline, CDR1 is MDHEN, CDR2 SYDVKM. Trimming cost V 8 bases and J 1 base; bases outside gene matches: 5. This CDR3 spans 14 amino acids.

This chain joins TRBV13 and TRBJ2-2; D unclear. Trimming removed 5 bases from V and 2 bases from J, with 6 bases in between. The germline gives CDR1 PRHDT, CDR2 FYEKMQ (reference sequence). This CDR3 comprises 13 residues. The CDR3 is CASSTANTGELFF. The DNA of the CDR3 is TGTGCCAGCAGCACCGCAAACACCGGGGAGCTGTTTTTT.

The chain joins TRBV2 to TRBJ1-3; D is possibly TRBD1 (5 bases). Germline-derived CDR1 and CDR2 are SNHLY and FYNNEI. The CDR3 covers 15 residues. The V end lost 6 bases, the J end lost 1 base, and 13 bases lay between the germline ends. CDR3 bases: TGTGCCAGCAGGGCGGGGGGTCGGTCTGGAAACACCATATATTTT. Its translation is CASRAGGRSGNTIYF.

The chain combines TRBV27 with TRBJ2-7; D possibly corresponds to TRBD1 (6 bases). Germline V CDR1 and CDR2: MNHEY, SMNVEV (reference sequence). The CDR3 runs 17 residues. Trimming pared 0 bases from V and 4 bases from J, leaving 19 bases between. The CDR3 is CASSLSGLNRESYEQYF. The CDR3 region has the DNA TGTGCCAGCAGTTTATCCGGCTTAAACAGGGAATCTTACGAGCAGTACTTC.

The rearrangement links TRBV29-1 to TRBJ2-2; 8 nucleotides align to TRBD2. CDR1 SQVTM and CDR2 ANQGSEA come from the germline V gene. With V trimmed by 3 bases and J by 6 bases, 21 bases remained unmatched. The CDR3 loop spans 19 amino acids. The CDR3 nucleotides are TGCAGCGTTGAGGGACGCGGGAGGCCGGTCCGCTATGTCGCCGGGGAGCTGTTTTTT. This gives the protein CSVEGRGRPVRYVAGELFF.

The V and J genes are TRBV27 and TRBJ1-5, with D uncertain. Germline V gene data show CDR1 as MNHEY and CDR2 as SMNVEV (reference sequence). The CDR3 totals 14 residues. The V and J ends lost 4 bases and 0 bases respectively, with 7 bases between them. CDR3 loop: CASSSDYSNQPQHF. The CDR3 region has the DNA TGTGCCAGCAGTTCGGATTATAGCAATCAGCCCCAGCATTTT.

The V gene is TRBV19, the J gene TRBJ2-7; no clear D gene. The V end was cut by 3 bases, the J end by 0 bases, with 6 bases between. The length of the CDR3 is 13 residues. Germline V lookup: CDR1 LNHDA, CDR2 SQIVND (reference sequence). This chain's CDR3 is CASSIYPSYEQYF. The CDR3 DNA reads as TGTGCCAGTAGTATTTACCCCTCCTACGAGCAGTACTTC.

This chain joins TRBV6-6 and TRBJ2-7; 7 bases align to TRBD1. There are 13 residues in the CDR3. Germline V gives CDR1 MNHNY, CDR2 SVGAGI (reference sequence). Trimming took 0 bases from V and 6 from J; bases not matched to a gene: 2. The CDR3 bases are TGTGCCAGCAGTTACTCGGACAGGCGCGAGCAGTACTTC. It specifies CASSYSDRREQYF.

Comment on this clone: Other nucleotide sequences from this sample produce the same CDR3. V is TRBV27 and J is TRBJ1-1, with D tentatively TRBD1 (6 bases). V shed 6 bases and J shed 1 base, with 6 bases lying between them. The CDR3 extends over 12 amino acids. Germline loops: CDR1 MNHEY, CDR2 SMNVEV (reference sequence). The CDR3 bases are TGTGCCAGCAGACAGGGGAACACTGAAGCTTTCTTT. Its protein is CASRQGNTEAFF.

The gene calls are TRBV2 and TRBJ1-1; D gene unclear. The CDR3 sequence is 11 residues long. Germline values: CDR1 SNHLY, CDR2 FYNNEI. V dropped 4 bases and J dropped 12 bases, with 12 bases sitting between them. CDR3: CASSVAGRPFF. CDR3 coding DNA: TGTGCCAGCAGTGTTGCGGGCCGCCCTTTCTTT.

This chain joins TRBV7-9 and TRBJ1-1, with D perhaps TRBD1 (5 bases). Trimming removed 6 bases at V and 1 base at J, with 9 bases between. Germline V lookup: CDR1 SEHNR, CDR2 FQNEAQ (reference sequence). There are 13 residues in the CDR3. CDR3 sequence: CASRFGANTEAFF. The CDR3 bases are TGTGCCAGCAGATTCGGGGCGAACACTGAAGCTTTCTTT.

J is TRBJ2-7 and V is TRBV6-6; maybe TRBD1 (6 bases). Per the germline V gene, CDR1 is MNHNY and CDR2 is SVGAGI (reference sequence). V lost 0 bases to trimming and J lost 3 bases, with 12 bases between them. This CDR3 comprises 15 residues. CDR3 DNA sequence: TGTGCCAGCAGTTACTCTTCCACAGGGTTCTACGAGCAGTACTTC. It yields the protein CASSYSSTGFYEQYF.

The V gene is TRBV9, the J gene TRBJ2-3, with TRBD2 as a possible D gene (6 bases). The CDR3 extends over 16 amino acids. Trimming left V 4 bases short and J 0 bases short, with 15 bases between. Germline CDR1 is SGDLS and CDR2 is YYNGEE. The CDR3 bases are TGTGCCAGCAGCCCCTCCCACGGGAGCAGCACAGATACGCAGTATTTT. Protein: CASSPSHGSSTDTQYF. The full variable domain, its missing parts supplied by reference TRBV9 and TRBJ2-3, is DSGVTQTPKHLITATGQRVTLRCSPRSGDLSVYWYQQSLDQGLQFLIQYYNGEERAKGNILERFSAQQFPDLHSELNLSSLELGDSALYFCASSPSHGSSTDTQYFGPGTRLTVL.

The chain combines TRBV19 with TRBJ2-2; maybe TRBD1 (6 bases). The germline gives CDR1 LNHDA, CDR2 SQIVND (reference sequence). The CDR3 totals 17 residues. Trimming stripped 6 bases from V and 3 bases from J, with 20 bases between. CDR3 loop: CASSPGQNGIYTGELFF. For the CDR3, the DNA is TGTGCCAGTAGCCCCGGACAGAACGGAATTTACACCGGGGAGCTGTTTTTT. Full variable domain (outside the CDR3, taken from reference TRBV19 and TRBJ2-2): DGGITQSPKYLFRKEGQNVTLSCEQNLNHDAMYWYRQDPGQGLRLIYYSQIVNDFQKGDIAEGYSVSREKKESFPLTVTSAQKNPTAFYLCASSPGQNGIYTGELFFGEGSRLTVL.

The chain recombines TRBV9 with TRBJ2-1; 7 nucleotides agree with TRBD2. V lost 3 bases to trimming and J lost 4 bases; unmatched junction nucleotides: 10. Germline assignment: CDR1 SGDLS and CDR2 YYNGEE. CDR3 length: 16 residues. The CDR3 sequence: CASSARGAAGYNEQFF. Here the CDR3 DNA reads TGTGCCAGCAGCGCCAGAGGGGCAGCGGGATACAATGAGCAGTTCTTC.